Below are 19 T cell receptor beta chains sequenced from a single sample in a study of blood T cell repertoires in COVID-19. Generated by immunoSEQ multiplex PCR, the TCRdb table keeps only in-frame clones and is missing some. This sample has about 70,000 clones, with more than 75% found just once. The sequenced sample was peripheral blood. These receptor sequences come from a woman aged 60-75 years with acute or convalescent COVID-19.

J is TRBJ1-2 and V is TRBV5-5; possibly TRBD1 for D (5 bases). V lost 2 bases, J lost 5 bases, and 16 bases lay in between. CDR3 length: 15 residues. Germline lookup yields CDR1 SGHKS and CDR2 YYEKEE (reference sequence). CDR3 nucleotide sequence: TGTGCCAGCAGCTTTAGGCGGGAGGGGAGTTATGGCTACACCTTC. It yields the protein CASSFRREGSYGYTF. Complete variable domain (other parts from reference TRBV5-5 and TRBJ1-2): DAGVTQSPTHLIKTRGQQVTLRCSPISGHKSVSWYQQVLGQGPQFIFQYYEKEERGRGNFPDRFSARQFPNYSSELNVNALLLGDSALYLCASSFRREGSYGYTFGSGTRLTVV.

This chain joins TRBV28 and TRBJ1-2, with TRBD1 matching over 7 bases. The CDR3 consists of 15 residues. CDR1 and CDR2 from the germline V gene are MDHEN and SYDVKM. Unmatched junction bases numbered 7, after V lost 6 bases and J lost 0 bases. CDR3 residues: CASSVSGGANYGYTF. The CDR3 DNA follows: TGTGCCAGCAGCGTGTCAGGGGGAGCTAACTATGGCTACACCTTC.

The chain carries TRBV19 and TRBJ2-3, with TRBD1 matching over 10 bases. V shed 5 bases, J shed 4 bases, and the junction held 6 bases outside the gene matches. CDR1 is LNHDA, CDR2 SQIVND, per germline (reference sequence). CDR3 length: 15 amino acids. The CDR3 sequence is CASSPTGGLSDTQYF. As DNA, the CDR3 is TGTGCCAGTAGTCCGACAGGGGGCCTATCAGATACGCAGTATTTT.

The gene calls are TRBV6-5 and TRBJ2-7; TRBD1 matches 10 bases. V shed 10 bases, J shed 4 bases, and the junction held 7 bases outside the gene matches. Germline values: CDR1 MNHEY, CDR2 SVGAGI. The CDR3 is 13 amino acids. CDR3 sequence reads: CATRGTGEYEQYF. DNA for the CDR3: TGTGCCACCCGGGGGACAGGGGAATACGAGCAGTACTTC.

This clone has only one observation. This chain joins TRBV6-1 and TRBJ2-7; 14 bases map to TRBD2. The CDR3 length is 16 residues. The J segment lost 3 bases and the V segment lost 1 base, leaving 2 bases of the junction unmatched. In germline, CDR1 is MNHNS, CDR2 SASEGT. CDR3 in amino acids: CASSEGLAGGHYEQYF. DNA for the CDR3: TGTGCCAGCAGTGAAGGACTAGCGGGGGGGCACTACGAGCAGTACTTC.

This chain uses TRBV6-5 with TRBJ1-1, with TRBD1 identical over 12 bases. The trim removed 2 bases at V and 10 bases at J, leaving 2 bases unmatched. This CDR3 region has 13 residues. Germline-derived CDR1 and CDR2 are MNHEY and SVGAGI. CDR3 coding DNA: TGTGCCAGCAGTTACGGGACAGGGGGCGCAGCTTTCTTT. Protein sequence: CASSYGTGGAAFF.

The chain couples TRBV4-1 to TRBJ2-1, with 11 bases aligning to TRBD1. This CDR3 region has 16 residues. Trimming removed 4 bases from V and 8 bases from J; junction bases left unmatched: 10. Germline V CDR1 and CDR2: MGHRA, YSYEKL. CDR3 in amino acids: CASSRGPGQGGHEQFF. In DNA form, the CDR3 reads TGCGCCAGCAGCCGTGGGCCGGGACAGGGGGGTCATGAGCAGTTCTTC.

This clone is a singleton in its sample. The gene calls are TRBV5-8 and TRBJ1-5; 8 bases fit TRBD1. Germline CDR1 SGHTS, CDR2 YDEGEE. Trimming removed 2 bases from V and 0 bases from J; junction bases left unmatched: 4. This CDR3 contains 16 residues. The CDR3 nucleotides read TGTGCCAGCAGCTTTGACAGGGGCTATAGCAATCAGCCCCAGCATTTT. Translated: CASSFDRGYSNQPQHF.

The rearrangement uses TRBV16 and TRBJ1-5, with D uncertain. The CDR3 totals 12 residues. V gave up 4 bases and J gave up 3 bases, with 4 bases separating them. CDR1 is KGHSY and CDR2 is FQNENV in the germline V gene. CDR3 sequence: CASSPNNQPQHF. In nucleotides, the CDR3 is TGTGCCAGCAGCCCCAACAATCAGCCCCAGCATTTT.

The rearrangement links TRBV5-1 to TRBJ2-4; 15 bases are shared with TRBD2. The V and J ends lost 4 bases and 7 bases, in that order; junction bases with no gene match: 9. The CDR3 is 17 amino acids. Germline V gene sequence: CDR1 SGHRS, CDR2 YFSETQ. The CDR3 coding sequence is TGCGCCAGCAGCGCCGGGACTAGCGGGGGGCCAGCGAACATTCAGTACTTC. It specifies CASSAGTSGGPANIQYF.

V and J are TRBV5-1 and TRBJ1-4; TRBD1 matches at 9 bases. With V trimmed by 2 bases and J by 7 bases, 3 bases remained unmatched. The CDR3 spans 14 residues. CDR1 is SGHRS, CDR2 YFSETQ, per germline. The CDR3 reads CASSLGQGSEKLFF. CDR3 sequence (DNA): TGCGCCAGCAGCTTAGGACAGGGGAGTGAAAAACTGTTTTTT.

The chain combines TRBV4-2 with TRBJ1-2, with 7 bases aligning to TRBD1. CDR3 length: 13 amino acids. Germline CDR1 reads LGHNA; CDR2 reads YNFKEQ. The trim removed 8 bases at V and 8 bases at J, leaving 11 bases unmatched. The CDR3: CASCPEGALGYTF. CDR3 nucleotide sequence: TGTGCCAGCTGCCCCGAGGGGGCATTAGGCTACACCTTC.

The rearrangement links TRBV4-2 to TRBJ2-3; 11 bases agree with TRBD2. The germline V gene has CDR1 LGHNA and CDR2 YNFKEQ. The CDR3 is made up of 20 amino acids. J gave up 2 bases and V 4 bases, and 17 bases lay outside the gene matches. DNA of the CDR3: TGTGCCAGCAGCCTAACTAGCGGGGGATCAGTACGGGGATTCACAGATACGCAGTATTTT. This codes for CASSLTSGGSVRGFTDTQYF.

The V and J genes are TRBV9 and TRBJ2-5; D uncertain. V lost 0 bases, J lost 1 base, and 4 bases lay in between. Looked up from germline, CDR1 is SGDLS and CDR2 is YYNGEE. This CDR3 has 13 amino acids. The CDR3 is CASSVGAQETQYF. CDR3 coding DNA: TGTGCCAGCAGCGTAGGGGCCCAAGAGACCCAGTACTTC.

In DNA form, the CDR3 reads TGCGCCAGCAGCTCGTGGACAGAAAACTATGGCTACACCTTC. It is translated as CASSSWTENYGYTF. V and J are TRBV5-1 and TRBJ1-2; a possible D gene is TRBD1 (6 bases). The CDR3 has 14 residues. The ends were cut back, 3 bases at V and 2 bases at J, with 11 bases in the middle. Germline-derived CDR1 and CDR2 are SGHRS and YFSETQ.

J is TRBJ2-1 and V is TRBV9; D is unclear. V was shortened by 0 bases and J by 1 base, with 11 bases between the two germline ends. Germline V gives CDR1 SGDLS, CDR2 YYNGEE. The CDR3 contains 16 residues. Written as DNA, the CDR3 is TGTGCCAGCAGCGTAGAAGTCGCTCTATCCTACAATGAGCAGTTCTTC. Its protein is CASSVEVALSYNEQFF.

The chain employs TRBV9 and TRBJ2-5, with 10 bases aligning to TRBD2. The CDR3 totals 16 residues. The V gene end was trimmed by 0 bases and the J gene end by 4 bases; junction bases not matched to a gene: 6. The germline CDR1 and CDR2 sequences are SGDLS and YYNGEE. The CDR3: CASSVGASGGLETQYF. In DNA, the CDR3 is TGTGCCAGCAGCGTAGGGGCTAGCGGGGGTTTAGAGACCCAGTACTTC.

This chain joins TRBV6-5 and TRBJ2-5; tentatively, D is TRBD1 (7 bases). V dropped 4 bases and J dropped 4 bases, with 13 bases sitting between them. The germline CDR1 and CDR2 sequences are MNHEY and SVGAGI. The CDR3 loop spans 14 amino acids. This chain's CDR3 is CASSSGGRGETQYF. CDR3 nucleotides: TGTGCCAGCAGTTCAGGGGGGCGGGGAGAGACCCAGTACTTC.

The chain employs TRBV3-1 (or the pseudogene TRBV3-2) and TRBJ2-2; D unclear. Trimming removed 0 bases at V and 3 bases at J, with 11 bases between. CDR3 length: 16 residues. The germline CDR1 and CDR2 sequences are LGHDT and YNNKEL (reference sequence). In DNA, the CDR3 is TGTGCCAGCAGCCAAGAGGGCCTCTTCGACACCGGGGAGCTGTTTTTT. Its protein is CASSQEGLFDTGELFF.